This T cell receptor beta chain was obtained from a study of T cell changes during pregnancy in multiple sclerosis. Profiling relied on immunoSEQ multiplex PCR, and the TCRdb table lists in-frame clones only, not all of them. The sample shows around 69,000 clones, 90% to 95% of them seen only once. The TCR was taken from a female donor with multiple sclerosis, enrolled in a pregnancy study. The source material was CD8+ T cells from peripheral blood mononuclear cells, sampled before pregnancy.

CDR3 nucleotides: TGTGCCAGCTCACCGACCGGGGTAGGTGAAGCTTTCTTT. It is translated as CASSPTGVGEAFF. The V gene is TRBV18, the J gene TRBJ1-1; D remains unclear. This CDR3 region has 13 residues. The V and J ends lost 3 bases and 7 bases respectively, with 12 bases between them. Germline assignment: CDR1 KGHSH and CDR2 LQKENI.